These 25 T cell receptor beta chains were all obtained from the same sample, sequenced in a study of blood T cell repertoires in COVID-19. Generated by immunoSEQ multiplex PCR, the TCRdb table keeps only in-frame clones and is missing some. The sample includes roughly 250,000 clones, 65% to 85% of them seen just once. Source material: peripheral blood. The receptors shown here come from a woman aged 40 to 55 who had recovered from COVID-19.

The J gene is TRBJ2-3, the V gene TRBV27, with 7 positions matching TRBD2. Germline V CDR1 and CDR2: MNHEY, SMNVEV (reference sequence). With V trimmed by 5 bases and J by 4 bases, 12 bases remained unmatched. This CDR3 contains 16 residues. The CDR3 region has the DNA TGTGCCAGCAGTCCCCAAGCGGGGATTTCGGCAGATACGCAGTATTTT. It is translated as CASSPQAGISADTQYF.

This rearrangement joins TRBV6-5 to TRBJ2-7; D is possibly TRBD1 (5 bases). The CDR3 is 13 residues long. Germline CDR1 MNHEY, CDR2 SVGAGI. Deletions cut 3 bases from V and 6 bases from J, with 12 bases between. The CDR3 nucleotides read TGTGCCAGCAGTTATCTTCAGGGCGGCGAGCAGTACTTC. Encoded protein: CASSYLQGGEQYF.

This chain uses TRBV30 with TRBJ1-3; 8 positions agree with TRBD1. This CDR3 is 17 amino acids long. Trimming took 3 bases from V and 0 from J; bases not matched to a gene: 10. Germline CDR1 GTSNPN, CDR2 SVGIG (reference sequence). Here the CDR3 reads CAWSKSRTGLSGNTIYF. CDR3 in DNA: TGTGCCTGGAGCAAATCTCGGACAGGGCTCTCTGGAAACACCATATATTTT.

The CDR3 loop reads CASSIRQGEAFF. As DNA, the CDR3 is TGTGCCAGTAGTATACGACAGGGGGAAGCTTTCTTT. The chain joins TRBV19 to TRBJ1-1; the match to TRBD1 covers 8 bases. The CDR3 is made up of 12 amino acids. With V trimmed by 2 bases and J by 8 bases, 1 base remained unmatched. Germline values: CDR1 LNHDA, CDR2 SQIVND (reference sequence).

The V gene is TRBV5-6, the J gene TRBJ2-7; TRBD1 matches at 10 bases. Trimming at V came to 0 bases and at J to 2 bases, leaving 2 bases not matched to a gene. The CDR3 totals 15 residues. Germline CDR1 and CDR2: SGHDT and YYEEEE. For the CDR3, the DNA is TGTGCCAGCAGCTTGGAGACAGGGGGCCCCTACGAGCAGTACTTC. Residues: CASSLETGGPYEQYF.

The chain has TRBV11-3 and TRBJ2-5; 9 nucleotides line up with TRBD2. The CDR3 runs 15 residues. Germline V CDR1 and CDR2: SGHNT, YENEEA. V dropped 1 base and J dropped 5; count of bases not matched to a gene: 5. The CDR3 region is CASSLVGLAIETQYF. For the CDR3, the DNA is TGTGCCAGCAGCTTAGTGGGACTAGCCATCGAGACCCAGTACTTC.

This clone was seen more than once but under ten times. The chain combines TRBV2 with TRBJ2-7; no clear D gene. The germline gives CDR1 SNHLY, CDR2 FYNNEI. Trimming left V 6 bases short and J 3 bases short, with 27 bases between. CDR3 size: 18 residues. CDR3 sequence (DNA): TGTGCCAGCAGGGAATCAACGATTCTCCGGCCGGGTAGCTACGAGCAGTACTTC. It is translated as CASRESTILRPGSYEQYF.

V usage is TRBV30 and J usage is TRBJ2-7, with 9 bases fitting TRBD1. The germline V gene has CDR1 GTSNPN and CDR2 SVGIG (reference sequence). The CDR3 runs 15 residues. V shed 4 bases, J shed 3 bases, and the junction held 10 bases outside the gene matches. The CDR3 DNA reads as TGTGCCTGGATAAGACCGACAGGGGGATACTACGAGCAGTACTTC. It yields the protein CAWIRPTGGYYEQYF.

This chain connects TRBV6-5 to TRBJ2-1; 8 nucleotides line up with TRBD1. CDR1 is MNHEY, CDR2 SVGAGI, per germline. CDR3 length: 14 residues. The trim removed 8 bases at V and 9 bases at J, leaving 12 bases unmatched. CDR3 region: CASVPNRGESEQFF. CDR3 coding DNA: TGTGCCAGCGTCCCAAACAGGGGGGAAAGTGAGCAGTTCTTC.

The CDR3 here is CASSLNTEAFF. The CDR3 DNA reads TGCGCCAGCTCCCTTAACACTGAAGCTTTCTTT. The V and J genes are TRBV5-1 and TRBJ1-1; D gene uncertain. The CDR3 is made up of 11 amino acids. CDR1 and CDR2 (germline): SGHRS, YFSETQ. V was trimmed by 7 bases and J by 2 bases, leaving 6 bases between them.

The chain links TRBV5-1 to TRBJ2-3, with 7 bases matching TRBD1. There are 15 residues in the CDR3. The V gene's germline CDR1 is SGHRS and CDR2 YFSETQ. V was clipped by 4 bases and J by 4 bases; unmatched bases: 9. The DNA for the CDR3 is TGCGCCAGCAGCATTGCAGGGGGTGCGGCAGATACGCAGTATTTT. It yields the protein CASSIAGGAADTQYF.

This clone was detected only once. CDR3 sequence: CASSGGTTGEQYF. For the CDR3, the DNA is TGCGCCAGCAGCGGAGGGACCACGGGGGAGCAGTACTTC. This rearrangement joins TRBV5-1 to TRBJ2-7; possible D gene TRBD2, 6 bases. V lost 4 bases and J 7 bases, leaving 15 bases between the germline ends. Germline V gene sequence: CDR1 SGHRS, CDR2 YFSETQ. The CDR3 loop spans 13 amino acids. Variable domain in full (rest from reference TRBV5-1 and TRBJ2-7): KAGVTQTPRYLIKTRGQQVTLSCSPISGHRSVSWYQQTPGQGLQFLFEYFSETQRNKGNFPGRFSGRQFSNSRSEMNVSTLELGDSALYLCASSGGTTGEQYFGPGTRLTVT.

The CDR3 DNA reads as TGTGCCAGCAGTTCCCTCCCCCTGACCCAGTACTTC. It is translated as CASSSLPLTQYF. The genes are TRBV28 and TRBJ2-5; no firm D call. CDR1 is MDHEN and CDR2 is SYDVKM in the germline V gene. The CDR3 spans 12 residues. The ends were cut back, 4 bases at V and 7 bases at J, with 10 bases in the middle.

This chain joins TRBV9 and TRBJ1-1; TRBD1 matches at 7 bases. The ends lost 4 bases at V and 1 base at J; junction bases unmatched: 10. CDR1 SGDLS and CDR2 YYNGEE come from the germline V gene. CDR3 size: 16 residues. The CDR3 sequence is CASSPRDRTRNTEAFF. The CDR3 DNA reads TGTGCCAGCAGCCCAAGGGACAGAACACGGAACACTGAAGCTTTCTTT.

The chain couples TRBV28 to TRBJ1-2; no definite D call. This CDR3 spans 12 amino acids. CDR1 is MDHEN, CDR2 SYDVKM, per germline. V lost 2 bases and J lost 5, with 6 bases in between. The CDR3 bases are TGTGCCAGCAGTTTAGCGGAGTATGGCTACACCTTC. Protein: CASSLAEYGYTF.

The rearrangement uses TRBV18 and TRBJ2-7, with TRBD1 matching over 9 bases. V shed 4 bases, J shed 5 bases, and the junction held 12 bases outside the gene matches. The length of the CDR3 is 16 residues. Looked up from germline, CDR1 is KGHSH and CDR2 is LQKENI. CDR3 in DNA: TGTGCCAGCTCACGATTGATAGGACAGGGGCTCAACGAGCAGTACTTC. Translating it yields CASSRLIGQGLNEQYF.

This chain links TRBV10-1 with TRBJ2-1; a weak D match, TRBD1 (6 bases). The V and J ends lost 3 bases and 11 bases respectively, with 8 bases between them. Germline V lookup: CDR1 WNHNN, CDR2 SYGVQD (reference sequence). The CDR3 spans 11 residues. The CDR3 region is CASSDQGKQFF. DNA for the CDR3: TGCGCCAGCAGTGACCAGGGGAAGCAGTTCTTC.

The J gene is TRBJ2-3, the V gene TRBV14; D not certain. Germline lookup yields CDR1 SGHDN and CDR2 FVKESK. CDR3 size: 11 residues. Trimming cost V 0 bases and J 10 bases, with 5 bases left between them. CDR3 in DNA: TGTGCCAGCAGCCAAGAGTCTGCGCAGTATTTT. This gives the protein CASSQESAQYF.

The genes are TRBV6-1 and TRBJ1-5; D uncertain. CDR3 size: 13 residues. Germline CDR1 MNHNS, CDR2 SASEGT. Trimming took 3 bases from V and 6 from J, leaving 9 bases between them. CDR3 DNA: TGTGCCAGCAGTGATCGGAGAATTCAGCCCCAGCATTTT. It encodes CASSDRRIQPQHF.

This clone was detected once. This sequence joins TRBV28 and TRBJ2-4; tentatively, D is TRBD1 (5 bases). The CDR3 runs to 16 residues. Trimming pared 3 bases from V and 6 bases from J, leaving 18 bases between. Germline V gene sequence: CDR1 MDHEN, CDR2 SYDVKM. CDR3 coding DNA: TGTGCCAGCAGTTTGACAGCCTCCCCGGCCCTAAACATTCAGTACTTC. Translation gives CASSLTASPALNIQYF.

The chain uses TRBV5-6 and TRBJ1-4, with D maybe TRBD1 (6 bases). Germline V gene data show CDR1 as SGHDT and CDR2 as YYEEEE. V was cut by 4 bases and J by 2 bases, with 12 bases left in between. The CDR3 runs to 15 residues. CDR3 residues: CASSLGRGTNEKLFF. In nucleotides, the CDR3 is TGTGCCAGCAGCCTCGGCAGGGGTACTAATGAAAAACTGTTTTTT. Together with reference TRBV5-6 and TRBJ1-4, the CDR3 gives the full variable domain: DAGVTQSPTHLIKTRGQQVTLRCSPKSGHDTVSWYQQALGQGPQFIFQYYEEEERQRGNFPDRFSGHQFPNYSSELNVNALLLGDSALYLCASSLGRGTNEKLFFGSGTQLSVL.

CDR3 region: CASSKAGPRVVETQYF. The CDR3 coding sequence is TGTGCCAGCAGCAAAGCGGGACCCAGGGTGGTGGAGACCCAGTACTTC. The chain recombines TRBV5-6 with TRBJ2-5, with TRBD2 matching 7 bases. Per germline, CDR1 SGHDT and CDR2 YYEEEE. The V gene end was trimmed by 4 bases and the J gene end by 5 bases; junction bases not matched to a gene: 14. This CDR3 comprises 16 residues.

The chain carries TRBV2 and TRBJ1-5, with D uncertain. The ends were cut back, 0 bases at V and 10 bases at J, with 10 bases in the middle. The CDR3 sequence is 13 residues long. Germline assignment: CDR1 SNHLY and CDR2 FYNNEI. This chain's CDR3 is CASSEAGDPPQHF. The CDR3 coding sequence is TGTGCCAGCAGTGAAGCGGGAGATCCACCCCAGCATTTT.

A word on this clone: This CDR3 is also generated by other DNA sequences in the sample. This sequence joins TRBV18 and TRBJ2-2; tentatively, D is TRBD1 (7 bases). Germline V gene data show CDR1 as KGHSH and CDR2 as LQKENI. V lost 1 base, J lost 3 bases, and 12 bases lay in between. This CDR3 contains 16 residues. The CDR3 loop is CASSPRTGGDTGELFF. CDR3 DNA: TGTGCCAGCTCACCACGGACAGGCGGGGACACCGGGGAGCTGTTTTTT.

The chain couples TRBV6-5 to TRBJ1-2; D may be TRBD1 (5 bases). This CDR3 region has 15 residues. Trimming removed 0 bases from V and 4 bases from J, with 12 bases in between. The V gene's germline CDR1 is MNHEY and CDR2 SVGAGI. This CDR3 reads CASSYSGDLAYGYTF. The CDR3 DNA is TGTGCCAGCAGTTACTCAGGGGATCTTGCCTATGGCTACACCTTC.